These 27 T cell receptor beta chains originate from one sample sequenced in a study of technical replicates of blood from several donors. TCRdb's table, derived via immunoSEQ multiplex PCR, lists solely in-frame clones and lacks some. The sample yields fewer than 70,000 clones, 86% seen once. Sequences were obtained from PBMCs. The receptors originated from a human donor in good health. Some clones in this sample may be carry-over from other donors' samples.

The chain combines TRBV7-3 with TRBJ2-5, with 13 positions matching TRBD2. Germline lookup yields CDR1 SGHTA and CDR2 FQGTGA. The CDR3 spans 14 residues. The junction had 4 bases not matched to a gene; V was cut back by 9 bases and J by 3 bases. The DNA for the CDR3 is TGTGCCAGTACTAGCGGGGGGGAGAAAGAGACCCAGTACTTC. It encodes CASTSGGEKETQYF. The whole variable domain, filled in from reference TRBV7-3 and TRBJ2-5, reads GAGVSQTPSNKVTEKGKYVELRCDPISGHTALYWYRQSLGQGPEFLIYFQGTGAADDSGLPNDRFFAVRPEGSVSTLKIQRTERGDSAVYLCASTSGGEKETQYFGPGTRLLVL.

This rearrangement joins TRBV29-1 to TRBJ1-1, with 9 bases identical to TRBD1. After removal of 5 bases from V and 1 base from J, the junction contained 11 bases not matched to a gene. Germline V gene sequence: CDR1 SQVTM, CDR2 ANQGSEA. The CDR3 loop spans 16 amino acids. The DNA for the CDR3 is TGCAGCGTTCAGACAGGGGGGCTGCGGGAGAACACTGAAGCTTTCTTT. This encodes CSVQTGGLRENTEAFF.

The chain uses TRBV11-2 and TRBJ1-6, with D maybe TRBD1 (6 bases). Germline lookup yields CDR1 SGHAT and CDR2 FQNNGV. The CDR3 covers 16 residues. The germline V and J ends were trimmed by 0 bases and 14 bases, with 20 bases remaining between them. Here the CDR3 reads CASSLEILKTGITLHF. Here the CDR3 DNA reads TGTGCCAGCAGCTTAGAGATCTTAAAAACAGGGATCACCCTCCACTTT.

This rearrangement joins TRBV18 to TRBJ2-7; TRBD1 matches at 11 bases. The CDR3 loop spans 15 amino acids. Trimming removed 4 bases from V and 2 bases from J; junction bases left unmatched: 4. The germline V gene has CDR1 KGHSH and CDR2 LQKENI. In DNA, the CDR3 is TGTGCCAGCTCACAGCCGGGACAGGGGGCCTACGAGCAGTACTTC. It yields the protein CASSQPGQGAYEQYF.

The chain is built from TRBV4-1 and TRBJ2-3; possible D gene TRBD2, 6 bases. The CDR3 runs 14 residues. With 1 base removed from V and 2 bases from J, the gap between germline ends came to 7 bases. CDR1 is MGHRA and CDR2 is YSYEKL in the germline V gene. The CDR3 loop is CASSQAGDTDTQYF. CDR3 in DNA: TGCGCCAGCAGCCAAGCGGGAGACACAGATACGCAGTATTTT.

The chain uses TRBV6-6 and TRBJ2-5; D is possibly TRBD2 (5 bases). The CDR3 runs to 13 residues. Germline V lookup: CDR1 MNHNY, CDR2 SVGAGI (reference sequence). V lost 7 bases, J lost 6 bases, and 15 bases lay in between. Here the CDR3 DNA reads TGTGCCAGCATTGTCTATCCCGGGAAGACCCAGTACTTC. This codes for CASIVYPGKTQYF.

This chain links TRBV7-2 with TRBJ1-3; D ambiguous. Germline CDR1 reads SGHTA; CDR2 reads FQGNSA. The V end was cut by 1 base, the J end by 2 bases, with 6 bases between. This CDR3 is built from 14 residues. CDR3 bases: TGTGCCAGCAGCTTAGTATCTCCTGGAAACACCATATATTTT. This gives the protein CASSLVSPGNTIYF.

The V call is TRBV5-1, the J call TRBJ2-2, with TRBD2 matching 7 bases. Germline trimming cut 1 base from V and 1 base from J; bases unmatched to any gene: 10. Germline V lookup: CDR1 SGHRS, CDR2 YFSETQ. This CDR3 region has 18 residues. The CDR3 nucleotides read TGCGCCAGCAGCTTGCCAGCGGGGAGGGCCAAGAACACCGGGGAGCTGTTTTTT. Translating gives CASSLPAGRAKNTGELFF.

The rearrangement links TRBV6-1 to TRBJ2-7; 7 bases map to TRBD1. This CDR3 contains 15 residues. The germline V gene encodes CDR1 MNHNS and CDR2 SASEGT. The V and J ends lost 3 bases and 4 bases, in that order; junction bases with no gene match: 9. CDR3 nucleotide sequence: TGTGCCAGCAGTGAGCCGGGACAGCCGCCTTACGAGCAGTACTTC. Translation: CASSEPGQPPYEQYF.

This clone appeared a single time. CDR3 nucleotide sequence: TGTGCCAGCAGCTTGATAGGGACAGGGTCCGGGTTTGAGTACTATGGCTACACCTTC. Protein: CASSLIGTGSGFEYYGYTF. The rearrangement uses TRBV5-4 and TRBJ1-2, with 9 bases aligning to TRBD1. Germline lookup yields CDR1 SGHNT and CDR2 YYREEE (reference sequence). The CDR3 covers 19 residues. The V segment lost 1 base and the J segment 3 bases; nucleotides outside the gene matches: 16.

The rearrangement joins TRBV11-1 to TRBJ2-7; unclear D gene. V lost 5 bases and J lost 6, with 11 bases in between. The V gene's germline CDR1 is SGHAT and CDR2 FQDESV (reference sequence). This CDR3 is built from 12 residues. The CDR3 spells CASSVETGEQYF. CDR3 coding DNA: TGTGCCAGCAGCGTAGAAACGGGCGAGCAGTACTTC. The entire variable domain, with the rest obtained from reference TRBV11-1 and TRBJ2-7, is as follows: EAEVAQSPRYKITEKSQAVAFWCDPISGHATLYWYRQILGQGPELLVQFQDESVVDDSQLPKDRFSAERLKGVDSTLKIQPAELGDSAMYLCASSVETGEQYFGPGTRLTVT.

The chain uses TRBV30 and TRBJ2-3; D is uncertain. There are 12 residues in the CDR3. V dropped 2 bases and J dropped 4 bases, with 7 bases sitting between them. Germline V gives CDR1 GTSNPN, CDR2 SVGIG (reference sequence). As DNA, the CDR3 is TGTGCCTGGAGTCCCAGCGCAGATACGCAGTATTTT. It specifies CAWSPSADTQYF.

The chain has TRBV6-6 and TRBJ1-1; D not resolved. Deletions cut 8 bases from V and 0 bases from J, with 19 bases between. Looked up from germline, CDR1 is MNHNY and CDR2 is SVGAGI (reference sequence). This CDR3 spans 16 amino acids. CDR3 coding DNA: TGTGCCAGCCTCAAACCGACTCCGAGTTTGAACACTGAAGCTTTCTTT. Residues: CASLKPTPSLNTEAFF.

This sequence joins TRBV19 and TRBJ2-7; TRBD1 might be the D (6 bases). The germline CDR1 and CDR2 sequences are LNHDA and SQIVND (reference sequence). The CDR3 length is 13 residues. Trimming shortened V by 5 bases and J by 2 bases, and 10 bases separated the two germline ends. The DNA for the CDR3 is TGTGCCAGTAGTGCCGGACAGACCTACGAGCAGTACTTC. Translation: CASSAGQTYEQYF.

V and J are TRBV7-2 and TRBJ1-2; a weak D match, TRBD1 (6 bases). Germline-derived CDR1 and CDR2 are SGHTA and FQGNSA. Trimming removed 1 base from V and 6 bases from J, with 15 bases in between. CDR3 size: 15 residues. CDR3 nucleotide sequence: TGTGCCAGCAGCTTAGACCCCGGGGGGCGGGATGGCTACACCTTC. This gives the protein CASSLDPGGRDGYTF.

The chain carries TRBV15 and TRBJ1-4, with D possibly matching TRBD1 (5 bases). V gave up 3 bases and J gave up 7 bases, with 15 bases separating them. The CDR3 spans 15 residues. Germline V lookup: CDR1 LNHNV, CDR2 YYDKDF (reference sequence). CDR3 sequence (DNA): TGTGCCACCAGCAGGTCACGGGGGGTGATTGAAAAACTGTTTTTT. Translated: CATSRSRGVIEKLFF.

The chain couples TRBV7-2 to TRBJ2-1, with a weak D call TRBD2 (5 bases). The V gene's germline CDR1 is SGHTA and CDR2 FQGNSA. CDR3 size: 13 residues. V was trimmed by 4 bases and J by 12 bases, leaving 16 bases between them. The CDR3 nucleotides are TGTGCCAGCAGCTCCCCCTCCGTCGGGATGCAGTTCTTC. It codes for CASSSPSVGMQFF.

The chain is built from TRBV2 and TRBJ2-1; 9 bases map to TRBD2. J was trimmed by 7 bases and V by 4 bases; bases with no gene match: 8. The CDR3 loop spans 15 amino acids. Germline CDR1 is SNHLY and CDR2 is FYNNEI. In DNA, the CDR3 is TGTGCCAGCAGTGGAGCCTTAGCGGGAGTTAATGAGCAGTTCTTC. Protein sequence: CASSGALAGVNEQFF.

This chain joins TRBV29-1 and TRBJ1-4; 8 bases map to TRBD1. This CDR3 is built from 20 residues. Per germline, CDR1 SQVTM and CDR2 ANQGSEA. With 6 bases clipped from V and 0 bases from J, the junction kept 21 bases outside the gene matches. The CDR3: CSVRCPRRQGSMPTNEKLFF. In DNA form, the CDR3 reads TGCAGCGTCAGATGTCCCCGACGACAGGGGAGTATGCCAACTAATGAAAAACTGTTTTTT.

V is TRBV10-3 and J is TRBJ1-2; D not resolved. Trimming cost V 4 bases and J 2 bases, with 8 bases left between them. The germline V gene encodes CDR1 ENHRY and CDR2 SYGVKD. This CDR3 is 13 amino acids long. CDR3 DNA sequence: TGTGCCATCAGTGTCGGCGGAAACTATGGCTACACCTTC. This gives the protein CAISVGGNYGYTF.

The V call is TRBV9, the J call TRBJ1-1; D gene ambiguous. The V gene lost 2 bases and the J gene lost 5 bases, with 7 bases spanning the gap. The CDR3 sequence is 12 residues long. The V gene's germline CDR1 is SGDLS and CDR2 YYNGEE. In DNA, the CDR3 is TGTGCCAGCAGCGTCGGAGGGACTGAAGCTTTCTTT. It yields the protein CASSVGGTEAFF.

The V and J genes are TRBV5-4 and TRBJ1-2, with 9 bases fitting TRBD1. Germline lookup yields CDR1 SGHNT and CDR2 YYREEE (reference sequence). The length of the CDR3 is 15 residues. Trimming removed 3 bases from V and 5 bases from J; junction bases left unmatched: 8. CDR3 region: CASSSGTGYWYGYTF. DNA for the CDR3: TGTGCCAGCAGCTCGGGGACAGGGTATTGGTATGGCTACACCTTC.

V usage is TRBV29-1 and J usage is TRBJ2-7, with 7 bases matching TRBD1. Germline V gives CDR1 SQVTM, CDR2 ANQGSEA. J was trimmed by 2 bases and V by 6 bases; bases with no gene match: 1. This CDR3 has 11 residues. The CDR3 region is CSVTGTYEQYF. As DNA, the CDR3 is TGCAGCGTGACAGGGACCTACGAGCAGTACTTC.

This rearrangement joins TRBV7-2 to TRBJ1-2; 7 positions agree with TRBD1. This CDR3 contains 13 residues. Germline assignment: CDR1 SGHTA and CDR2 FQGNSA. The V and J ends lost 4 bases and 4 bases, in that order; junction bases with no gene match: 3. The CDR3 DNA sequence: TGTGCCAGCAGCTGGGACAGCTTCTATGGCTACACCTTC. Its translation: CASSWDSFYGYTF.

The J gene is TRBJ2-3, the V gene TRBV6-5; TRBD2 might be the D (5 bases). CDR3 length: 16 residues. The germline V gene encodes CDR1 MNHEY and CDR2 SVGAGI. Trimming stripped 2 bases from V and 0 bases from J, with 12 bases between. The CDR3 nucleotides read TGTGCCAGCAGTTACAGGGAGAGGTCTAGCACAGATACGCAGTATTTT. This gives the protein CASSYRERSSTDTQYF.

This chain uses TRBV10-3 with TRBJ2-7; 12 bases agree with TRBD2. CDR3 size: 13 residues. J was trimmed by 6 bases and V by 7 bases; bases with no gene match: 4. Germline lookup yields CDR1 ENHRY and CDR2 SYGVKD. The chain's CDR3 is CAIKGLAGFEQYF. CDR3 DNA sequence: TGTGCCATCAAAGGACTAGCGGGATTCGAGCAGTACTTC.

The rearrangement uses TRBV30 and TRBJ2-7; TRBD2 matches at 7 bases. V was pared by 7 bases and J by 1 base, with 4 bases of the junction left unmatched. From germline, CDR1 is GTSNPN and CDR2 SVGIG (reference sequence). There are 12 residues in the CDR3. The CDR3 coding sequence is TGTGCCTCCCGGGACTATTCCTACGAGCAGTACTTC. Translating it yields CASRDYSYEQYF.